This T cell receptor beta chain was retrieved from a study of blood T cell repertoires in COVID-19. As handled by the study authors: Nucleated cell number was recorded as an estimate derived from reference gene primer amplification. Generated by immunoSEQ multiplex PCR, the TCRdb table keeps only in-frame clones and is missing some. V and J calls plus clone size are reproduced from that table; the DNA served to infer D and trimming. Here the sample spans about 310,000 clones, 90% being singletons. V gave up 5 bases and J gave up 3 bases, with 16 bases separating them. The germline V gene encodes CDR1 SGHTA and CDR2 FQGTGA. This CDR3 has 16 residues.

The sequence was obtained from a woman younger than 35 with acute COVID-19. The source material was PBMCs or T cells enriched from blood (not recorded which). The genes are TRBV7-3 and TRBJ2-2; possibly TRBD2 for D (6 bases). CDR3 coding DNA: TGTGCCAGCAGCCGGAAGCGGAGGGGCGACACCGGGGAGCTGTTTTTT. As protein: CASSRKRRGDTGELFF. Based on the CDR3 plus reference TRBV7-3 and TRBJ2-2, the full variable domain is GAGVSQTPSNKVTEKGKYVELRCDPISGHTALYWYRQSLGQGPEFLIYFQGTGAADDSGLPNDRFFAVRPEGSVSTLKIQRTERGDSAVYLCASSRKRRGDTGELFFGEGSRLTVL.